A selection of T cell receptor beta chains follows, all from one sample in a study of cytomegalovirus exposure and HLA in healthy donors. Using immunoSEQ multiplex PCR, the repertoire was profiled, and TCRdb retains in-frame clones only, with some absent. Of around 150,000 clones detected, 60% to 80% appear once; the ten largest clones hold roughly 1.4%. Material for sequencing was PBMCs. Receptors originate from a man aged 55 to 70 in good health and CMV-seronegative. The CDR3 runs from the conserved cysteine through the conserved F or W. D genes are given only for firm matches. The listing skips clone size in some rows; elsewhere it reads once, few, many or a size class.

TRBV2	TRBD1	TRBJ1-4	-	TGTGCCAGCAGGGAGACAGGGGCTGACGAAAAACTGTTTTTT	CASRETGADEKLFF
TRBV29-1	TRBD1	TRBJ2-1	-	TGCAGCGTTGATAGAACGGGACAGGACTACAATGAGCAGTTCTTC	CSVDRTGQDYNEQFF
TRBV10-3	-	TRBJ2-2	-	TGTGCCATCAGTGATAGAGAAACCGGGGAGCTGTTTTTT	CAISDRETGELFF
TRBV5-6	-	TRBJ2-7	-	TGTGCCAGCAGCTCCCTCGGCGGGGACTACGAGCAGTACTTC	CASSSLGGDYEQYF
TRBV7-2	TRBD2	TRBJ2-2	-	TGTGCCAGCAGCTTAGCGCCTAGCGGGAGGGCCTACACCGGGGAGCTGTTTTTT	CASSLAPSGRAYTGELFF
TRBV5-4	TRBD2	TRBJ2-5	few	TGTGCCAGCAGCGAACTAGCGGGAGGTTTAGAGACCCAGTACTTC	CASSELAGGLETQYF
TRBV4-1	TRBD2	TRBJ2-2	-	TGCGCCAGCAGCCACGGACTAGCCGGAGGGGAGGCCGGGGAGCTGTTTTTT	CASSHGLAGGEAGELFF
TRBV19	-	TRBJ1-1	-	TGTGCCAGTAGTCCAGGACAGCGAGCTTTCTTT	CASSPGQRAFF
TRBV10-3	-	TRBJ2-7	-	TGTGCCATCGGGAGGACGGACTCCTACGAGCAGTACTTC	CAIGRTDSYEQYF
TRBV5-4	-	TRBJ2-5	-	TGTGCCAGCAGCTTAGGAAACCGGGACAAATCGGGGGAGACCCAGTACTTC	CASSLGNRDKSGETQYF
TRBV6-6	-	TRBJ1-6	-	TGTGCCAGCAGTTACTCAGGGGAGGATTCACCCCTCCACTTT	CASSYSGEDSPLHF
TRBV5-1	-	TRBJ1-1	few	TGCGCCAGCAGCCAGATTAACGGGGGGACTGAAGCTTTCTTT	CASSQINGGTEAFF
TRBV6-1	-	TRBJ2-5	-	TGTGCCAGCAGTGGAGGCGGCGAGGAGACCCAGTACTTC	CASSGGGEETQYF
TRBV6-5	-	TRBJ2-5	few	TGTGCCAGCAGCTGGCTGGTGGAAGAGACCCAGTACTTC	CASSWLVEETQYF
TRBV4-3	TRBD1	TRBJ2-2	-	TGCGCCAGCCGGGCCGGGACAGGGATAGGGGAGCTGTTTTTT	CASRAGTGIGELFF
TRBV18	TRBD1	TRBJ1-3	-	TGTGCCAGCTCGCCCGGGACAGGGGAAGGAAACACCATATATTTT	CASSPGTGEGNTIYF
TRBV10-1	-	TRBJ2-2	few	TGCGCCAGCAGTGTTGTCAGGGCGGACGGGGAGCTGTTTTTT	CASSVVRADGELFF
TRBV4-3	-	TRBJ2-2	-	TGCGCCAGCAGCCAAGATTTAGGGGGAGCCCCGCCCGGGGAGCTGTTTTTT	CASSQDLGGAPPGELFF
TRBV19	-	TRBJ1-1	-	TGTGCCAGTAGTATTCAGCAGGGGAACACTGAAGCTTTCTTT	CASSIQQGNTEAFF
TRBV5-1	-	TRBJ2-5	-	TGCGCCAGCAGCTTGCGGGGAGACCAAGAGACCCAGTACTTC	CASSLRGDQETQYF
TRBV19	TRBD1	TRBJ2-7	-	TGTGCCAGTAGTGCGGGACAGGACTTCTACGAGCAGTACTTC	CASSAGQDFYEQYF
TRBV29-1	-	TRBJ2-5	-	TGCAGCGTTGAGGGACTCAACGACGGAGAGACCCAGTACTTC	CSVEGLNDGETQYF
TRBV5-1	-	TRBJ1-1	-	TGCGCCAGCAGCTTGCTGGCAGGACTTAACACTGAAGCTTTCTTT	CASSLLAGLNTEAFF
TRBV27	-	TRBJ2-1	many	TGTGCCAGCAGGCGAGAGGCGGCGCGCTACAATGAGCAGTTCTTC	CASRREAARYNEQFF
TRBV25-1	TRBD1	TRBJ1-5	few	TGTGCCAGCAGACAGGGGGCGGATCAGCCCCAGCATTTT	CASRQGADQPQHF
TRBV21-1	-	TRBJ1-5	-	TGTGCCAGCAGCGGGGGACAGGGAAGCAATCAGCCCCAGCATTTT	CASSGGQGSNQPQHF
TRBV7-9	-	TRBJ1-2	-	TGTGCCAGCAGCTTAACCGGAGCGGATGGCTACACCTTC	CASSLTGADGYTF
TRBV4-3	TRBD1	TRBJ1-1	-	TGCGCCAGCAGCCGGGACAGGGGAAGGGACACTGAAGCTTTCTTT	CASSRDRGRDTEAFF
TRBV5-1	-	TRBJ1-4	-	TGCGCCAGCAGTTGGGGCGCAACTAATGAAAAACTGTTTTTT	CASSWGATNEKLFF
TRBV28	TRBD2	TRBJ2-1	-	TGTGCCAGCACTCGGGGGAGCGGGAGTCCCTACAATGAGCAGTTCTTC	CASTRGSGSPYNEQFF
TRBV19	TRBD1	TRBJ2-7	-	TGTGCCAGTAGTATGGGGACAGGGGCCCCCTTCGAGCAGTACTTC	CASSMGTGAPFEQYF
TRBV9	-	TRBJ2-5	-	TGTGCCAGCAGCGTAGGGGTAGCGAGGGAGACCCAGTACTTC	CASSVGVARETQYF
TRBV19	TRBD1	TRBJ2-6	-	TGTGCCAGTAGGAGGACAGGGGCGCGTTCTGGGGCCAACGTCCTGACTTTC	CASRRTGARSGANVLTF
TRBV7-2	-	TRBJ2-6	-	TGTGCCAGCAGCTTGGGCGCCTCTGGGGCCAACGTCCTGACTTTC	CASSLGASGANVLTF
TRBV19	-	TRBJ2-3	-	TGTGCCAGCAGGGCCCAAGCGCTGGCATCGGGTACGCAGTATTTT	CASRAQALASGTQYF
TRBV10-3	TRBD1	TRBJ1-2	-	TGTGCCATCAGTGCGGACAGGGACTATGGCTACACCTTC	CAISADRDYGYTF
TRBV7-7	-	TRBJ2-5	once	TGTGCCAGCAGCTCCACCCCAGGGCAAGAGACCCAGTACTTC	CASSSTPGQETQYF
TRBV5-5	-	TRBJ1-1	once	TGTGCCAGCAGCTTACAGTGGGGGGGCACTGAAGCTTTCTTT	CASSLQWGGTEAFF
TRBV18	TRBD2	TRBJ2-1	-	TGTGCCAGCTCACCGTGGGGACTAGCGGGTATCAATGAGCAGTTCTTC	CASSPWGLAGINEQFF
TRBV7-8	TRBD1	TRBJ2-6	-	TGTGCCAGCACCCGGCAGGGGGTTAGGACTGGGGCCAACGTCCTGACTTTC	CASTRQGVRTGANVLTF
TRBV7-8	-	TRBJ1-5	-	TGTGCCAGCAGCTTATACGCGGATTATAGCAATCAGCCCCAGCATTTT	CASSLYADYSNQPQHF
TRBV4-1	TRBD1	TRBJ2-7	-	TGCGCCAGCAGCCAAGTCTCCGGGACAGGGATCTACGAGCAGTACTTC	CASSQVSGTGIYEQYF
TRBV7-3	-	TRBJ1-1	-	TGTGCCAGCAGCTTAACGGGGGGAGACTCGTGGACTGAAGCTTTCTTT	CASSLTGGDSWTEAFF
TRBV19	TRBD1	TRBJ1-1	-	TGTGCCAGTAGTACCGGACAGGGTTGGACTGAAGCTTTCTTT	CASSTGQGWTEAFF
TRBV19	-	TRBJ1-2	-	TGTGCCAGTCGAGGTTTCGGGGGGCGGTATGGCTACACCTTC	CASRGFGGRYGYTF
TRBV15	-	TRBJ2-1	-	TGTGCCACCAGCAGGGATACGGGGACTGGGAATGAGCAGTTCTTC	CATSRDTGTGNEQFF
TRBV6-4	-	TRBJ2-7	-	TGTGCCAGCAGTGACTCTATTTGTCCCCCCCTAACTCTTTCCTACGAGCAGTACTTC	CASSDSICPPLTLSYEQYF
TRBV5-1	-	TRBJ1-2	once	TGCGCCGCCGGTACGAGGAGCGGCTACACCTTC	CAAGTRSGYTF
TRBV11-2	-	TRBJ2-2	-	TGTGCCAGCAGCTTAGCGCTAGTCGGGGAGCTGTTTTTT	CASSLALVGELFF
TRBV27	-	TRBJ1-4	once	TGTGCCAGCAGTTCCCCGGACAGAAAACTGTTTTTT	CASSSPDRKLFF
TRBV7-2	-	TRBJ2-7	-	TGTGCCAGCAGCATACGGACAGGGTCGGAGCGGGGTTCACTCTACGAGCAGTACTTC	CASSIRTGSERGSLYEQYF
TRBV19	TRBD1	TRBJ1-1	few	TGTGCCAGTAGTATAGATCGTAAAAGGACAGGGGATCGTGAAGCTTTCTTT	CASSIDRKRTGDREAFF
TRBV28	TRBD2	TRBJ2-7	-	TGTGCCAGCAGTTCTAGCGGGAGTGGGGGGAACGAGCAGTACTTC	CASSSSGSGGNEQYF
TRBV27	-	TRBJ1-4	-	TGTGCCAGCAGTCCTCACCACGCCGGGTCCAATGAAAAACTGTTTTTT	CASSPHHAGSNEKLFF
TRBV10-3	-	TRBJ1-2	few	TGTGCCATCAGTGAGTCGTACAGGGTGTCTAACTATGGCTACACCTTC	CAISESYRVSNYGYTF
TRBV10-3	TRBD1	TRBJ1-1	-	TGTGCCATCAGTGAGTCAGGGGGCTTTAACACTGAAGCTTTCTTT	CAISESGGFNTEAFF
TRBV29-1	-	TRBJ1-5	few	TGCAGCGTTGAAGTTGTGGGGGGGCAGCCCCAGCATTTT	CSVEVVGGQPQHF
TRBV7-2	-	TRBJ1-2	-	TGTGCCAGCAGCTTAGATAGGGGGGGATATGGCTACACCTTC	CASSLDRGGYGYTF